These T cell receptor beta chains were read from a single sample in a study of cytomegalovirus exposure and HLA in healthy donors. Generated by immunoSEQ multiplex PCR, the TCRdb table keeps only in-frame clones and is missing some. The repertoire consists of over 150,000 clones, with roughly 80% occurring once and the leading ten covering 4%. The specimen sequenced was PBMCs. The source of these receptors is a woman aged 40-49 years in good health and CMV-seronegative. Both conserved end residues are part of each CDR3. D genes are given only for firm matches. Expanded clones get a size class; other rows say once, few or many, or leave the size out.

V	size	D	J	DNA	CDR3
TRBV6-1	-	TRBD2	TRBJ2-1	TGTGCCAGCAGAGCTAGCGGGAGACCCCCCAATGAGCAGTTCTTC	CASRASGRPPNEQFF
TRBV5-8	-	TRBD2	TRBJ2-5	TGTGCCAGCAGAGCCGGGACTAGCGGGAGAGGATGGCGAGAGACCCAGTACTTC	CASRAGTSGRGWRETQYF
TRBV4-1	once	-	TRBJ1-1	TGCGCCAGCAGAGGGGAAGAGCTCCAGACCGACATGAACACTGAAGCTTTCTTT	CASRGEELQTDMNTEAFF
TRBV11-2	-	-	TRBJ1-2	TGTGCCAGCAGCTTAGTAGGAAGACAGAGTAGGGGCTACACCTTC	CASSLVGRQSRGYTF
TRBV19	-	TRBD1	TRBJ2-1	TGTGCCAGTAGTATGGGGAACAGGGGTGACAATGAGCAGTTCTTC	CASSMGNRGDNEQFF
TRBV6-5	-	TRBD1	TRBJ2-2	TGTGCCAGCAGTTACGACAGGGGGATTCAAAGCGGGGAGCTGTTTTTT	CASSYDRGIQSGELFF
TRBV27	few	TRBD1	TRBJ2-7	TGTGCCAGCATATGGGCTCAGGGGGATTCCTACGAGCAGTACTTC	CASIWAQGDSYEQYF
TRBV29-1	-	TRBD2	TRBJ2-7	TGCAGCGTTGAAGAGGGGACTAGCGGGAACTACGAGCAGTACTTC	CSVEEGTSGNYEQYF
TRBV14	-	-	TRBJ2-5	TGTGCCAGCAGCCAAGTTGAGGAGACCCAGTACTTC	CASSQVEETQYF
TRBV6-6	-	-	TRBJ1-2	TGTGCCAGCAGTTACTCCCCCACGGGCTATGGCTACACCTTC	CASSYSPTGYGYTF
TRBV7-8	few	TRBD2	TRBJ2-5	TGTGCCAGCAGCGGAGCCGGGACTAGACAAGAGACCCAGTACTTC	CASSGAGTRQETQYF
TRBV5-1	-	-	TRBJ2-7	TGCGCCAGCAGCTTGTGGGCGTCCTCCTACGAGCAGTACTTC	CASSLWASSYEQYF
TRBV29-1	-	TRBD2	TRBJ2-7	TGCAGCGTTGAAGGGCTAGCGGGATTCTACGAGCAGTACTTC	CSVEGLAGFYEQYF